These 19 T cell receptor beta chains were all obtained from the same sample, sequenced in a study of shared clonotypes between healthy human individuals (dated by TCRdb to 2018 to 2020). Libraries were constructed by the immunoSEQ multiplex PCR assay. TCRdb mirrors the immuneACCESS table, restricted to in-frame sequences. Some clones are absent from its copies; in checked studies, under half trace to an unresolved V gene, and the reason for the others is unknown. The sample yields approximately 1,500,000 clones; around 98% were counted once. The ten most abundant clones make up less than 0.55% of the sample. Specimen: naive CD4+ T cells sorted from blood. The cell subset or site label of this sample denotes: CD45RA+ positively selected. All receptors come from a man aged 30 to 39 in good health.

CDR3 amino acids: CASSLGQPTGELFF. DNA for the CDR3: TGCGCCAGCAGCTTGGGGCAGCCTACCGGGGAGCTGTTTTTT. The chain carries TRBV5-1 and TRBJ2-2, with no clear D. Germline lookup yields CDR1 SGHRS and CDR2 YFSETQ. Trimming removed 0 bases from V and 5 bases from J, with 8 bases in between. CDR3 length: 14 residues.

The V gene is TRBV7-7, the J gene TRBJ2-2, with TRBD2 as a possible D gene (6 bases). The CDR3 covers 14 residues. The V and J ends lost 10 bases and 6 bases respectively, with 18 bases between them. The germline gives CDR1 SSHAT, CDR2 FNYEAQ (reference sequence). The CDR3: CATRLSGSAGELFF. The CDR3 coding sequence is TGTGCCACCCGGCTGTCCGGGAGTGCCGGGGAGCTGTTTTTT.

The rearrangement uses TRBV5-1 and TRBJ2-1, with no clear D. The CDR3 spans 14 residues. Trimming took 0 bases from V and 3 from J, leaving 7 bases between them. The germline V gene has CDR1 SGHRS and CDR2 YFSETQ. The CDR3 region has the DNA TGCGCCAGCAGCTTGGAGCCAGTCTACAATGAGCAGTTCTTC. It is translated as CASSLEPVYNEQFF.

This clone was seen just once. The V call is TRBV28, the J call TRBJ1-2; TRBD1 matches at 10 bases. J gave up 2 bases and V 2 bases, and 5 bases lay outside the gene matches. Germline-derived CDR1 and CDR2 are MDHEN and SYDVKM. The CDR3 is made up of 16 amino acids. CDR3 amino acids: CASSLDRGLANYGYTF. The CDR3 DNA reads TGTGCCAGCAGTTTAGACAGGGGGCTAGCAAACTATGGCTACACCTTC.

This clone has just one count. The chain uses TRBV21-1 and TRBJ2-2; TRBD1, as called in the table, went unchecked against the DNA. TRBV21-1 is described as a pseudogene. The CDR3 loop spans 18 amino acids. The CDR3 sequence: CASSKGSGDRGLTGELFF. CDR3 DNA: TGTGCCAGCAGCAAAGGGTCAGGGGACAGGGGGCTCACCGGGGAGCTGTTTTTT.

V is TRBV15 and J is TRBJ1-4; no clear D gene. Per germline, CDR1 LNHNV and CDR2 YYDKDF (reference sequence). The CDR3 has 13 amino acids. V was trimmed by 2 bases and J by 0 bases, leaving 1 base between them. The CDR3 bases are TGTGCCACCAGCAGAACAACTAATGAAAAACTGTTTTTT. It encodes CATSRTTNEKLFF.

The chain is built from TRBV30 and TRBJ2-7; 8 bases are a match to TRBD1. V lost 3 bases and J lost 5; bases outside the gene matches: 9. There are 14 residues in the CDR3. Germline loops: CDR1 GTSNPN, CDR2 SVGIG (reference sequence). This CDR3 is CAWSNGQGEDEQYF. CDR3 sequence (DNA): TGTGCCTGGAGCAACGGACAGGGCGAGGACGAGCAGTACTTC. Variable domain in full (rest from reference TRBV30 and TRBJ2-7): SQTIHQWPATLVQPVGSPLSLECTVEGTSNPNLYWYRQAAGRGLQLLFYSVGIGQISSEVPQNLSASRPQDRQFILSSKKLLLSDSGFYLCAWSNGQGEDEQYFGPGTRLTVT.

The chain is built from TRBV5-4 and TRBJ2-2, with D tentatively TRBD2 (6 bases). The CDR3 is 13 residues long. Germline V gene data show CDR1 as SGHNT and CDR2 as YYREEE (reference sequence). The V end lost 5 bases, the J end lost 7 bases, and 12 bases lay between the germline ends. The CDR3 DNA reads TGTGCCAGCAGTGACCCTAGCGACGGGGAGCTGTTTTTT. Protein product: CASSDPSDGELFF.

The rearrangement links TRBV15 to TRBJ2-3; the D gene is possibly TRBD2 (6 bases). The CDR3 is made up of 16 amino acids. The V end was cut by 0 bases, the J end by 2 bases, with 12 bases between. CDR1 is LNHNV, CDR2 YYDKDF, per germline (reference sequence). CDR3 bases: TGTGCCACCAGCAGAGATGCCCGCGGGACCACAGATACGCAGTATTTT. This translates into CATSRDARGTTDTQYF. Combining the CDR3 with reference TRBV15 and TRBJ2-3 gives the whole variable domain DAMVIQNPRYQVTQFGKPVTLSCSQTLNHNVMYWYQQKSSQAPKLLFHYYDKDFNNEADTPDNFQSRRPNTSFCFLDIRSPGLGDTAMYLCATSRDARGTTDTQYFGPGTRLTVL.

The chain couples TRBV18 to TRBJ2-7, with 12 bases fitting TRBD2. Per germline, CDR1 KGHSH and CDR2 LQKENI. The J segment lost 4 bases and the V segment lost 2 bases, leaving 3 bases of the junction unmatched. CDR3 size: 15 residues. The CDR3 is CASSPTSGRKYEQYF. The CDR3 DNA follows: TGTGCCAGCTCACCAACTAGCGGGAGGAAATACGAGCAGTACTTC. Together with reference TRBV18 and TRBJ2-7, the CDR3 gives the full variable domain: NAGVMQNPRHLVRRRGQEARLRCSPMKGHSHVYWYRQLPEEGLKFMVYLQKENIIDESGMPKERFSAEFPKEGPSILRIQQVVRGDSAAYFCASSPTSGRKYEQYFGPGTRLTVT.

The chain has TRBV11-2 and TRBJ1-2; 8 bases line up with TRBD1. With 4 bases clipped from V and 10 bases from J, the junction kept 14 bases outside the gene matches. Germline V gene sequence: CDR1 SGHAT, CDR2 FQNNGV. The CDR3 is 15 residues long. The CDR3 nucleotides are TGTGCCAGCAGCTCCCCCCGGACAGGGAGTTCCGACTACACCTTC. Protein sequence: CASSSPRTGSSDYTF.

CDR3 loop: CASRYSGSSDTQYF. CDR3 in DNA: TGTGCCAGCAGGTATAGCGGGAGTTCAGATACGCAGTATTTT. V gene TRBV6-5 combines with J gene TRBJ2-3; TRBD2 matches at 9 bases. Trimming removed 6 bases from V and 4 bases from J; junction bases left unmatched: 5. From germline, CDR1 is MNHEY and CDR2 SVGAGI. The CDR3 totals 14 residues.

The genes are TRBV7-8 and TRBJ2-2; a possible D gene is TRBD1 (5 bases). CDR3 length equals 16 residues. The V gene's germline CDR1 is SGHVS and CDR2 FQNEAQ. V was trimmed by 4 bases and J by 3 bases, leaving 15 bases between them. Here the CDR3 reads CASSSERGIDTGELFF. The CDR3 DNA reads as TGTGCCAGCAGCTCAGAAAGGGGAATCGACACCGGGGAGCTGTTTTTT. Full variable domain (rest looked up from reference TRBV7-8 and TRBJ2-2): GAGVSQSPRYKVAKRGQDVALRCDPISGHVSLFWYQQALGQGPEFLTYFQNEAQLDKSGLPSDRFFAERPEGSVSTLKIQRTQQEDSAVYLCASSSERGIDTGELFFGEGSRLTVL.

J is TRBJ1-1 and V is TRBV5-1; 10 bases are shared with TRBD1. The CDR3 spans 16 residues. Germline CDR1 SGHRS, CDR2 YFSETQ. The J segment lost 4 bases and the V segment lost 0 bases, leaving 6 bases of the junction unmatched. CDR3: CASSLGQGARSTEAFF. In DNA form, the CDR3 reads TGCGCCAGCAGCTTGGGACAGGGGGCCAGGAGCACTGAAGCTTTCTTT.

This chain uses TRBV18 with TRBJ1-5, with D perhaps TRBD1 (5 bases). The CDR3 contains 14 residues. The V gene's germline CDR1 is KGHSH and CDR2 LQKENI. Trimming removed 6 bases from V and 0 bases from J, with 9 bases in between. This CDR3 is CASSIRVSNQPQHF. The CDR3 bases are TGTGCCAGCTCGATCAGGGTTAGCAATCAGCCCCAGCATTTT.

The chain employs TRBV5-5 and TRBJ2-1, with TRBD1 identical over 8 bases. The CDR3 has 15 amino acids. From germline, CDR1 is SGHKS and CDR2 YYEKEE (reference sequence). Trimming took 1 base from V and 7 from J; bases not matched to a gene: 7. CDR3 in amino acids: CASSLIPTGDNEQFF. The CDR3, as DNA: TGTGCCAGCAGCTTGATTCCGACAGGGGATAATGAGCAGTTCTTC.

In nucleotides, the CDR3 is TGCGCCAGCAGCGCGGGCGGGGCCTCGGGGGAGACCCAGTACTTC. Amino acids: CASSAGGASGETQYF. The V and J genes are TRBV5-1 and TRBJ2-5; the D gene is possibly TRBD2 (6 bases). Trimming left V 4 bases short and J 5 bases short, with 18 bases between. Germline assignment: CDR1 SGHRS and CDR2 YFSETQ. This CDR3 comprises 15 residues.

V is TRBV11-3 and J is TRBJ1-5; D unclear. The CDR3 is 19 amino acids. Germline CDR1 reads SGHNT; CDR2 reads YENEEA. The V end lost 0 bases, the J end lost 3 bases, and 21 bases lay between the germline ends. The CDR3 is CASSLDRLTKFGDNQPQHF. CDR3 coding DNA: TGTGCCAGCAGCTTAGATAGGTTGACTAAGTTTGGCGACAATCAGCCCCAGCATTTT.

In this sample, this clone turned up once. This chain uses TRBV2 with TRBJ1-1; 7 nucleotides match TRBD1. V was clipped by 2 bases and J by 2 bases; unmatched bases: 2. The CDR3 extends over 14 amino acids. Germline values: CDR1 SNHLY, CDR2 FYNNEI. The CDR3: CASSETGANTEAFF. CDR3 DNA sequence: TGTGCCAGCAGTGAAACAGGGGCCAACACTGAAGCTTTCTTT.